The 28 T cell receptor beta chains below were found in one sample sequenced in a study of blood T cell repertoires in COVID-19. The repertoire was sequenced with immunoSEQ multiplex PCR; TCRdb's copy has only in-frame clones and lacks some. The repertoire includes tens of thousands of clones, around 90% of them detected once, and approximately 4.3% sits in the top ten. The sample consisted of peripheral blood. The receptor set was obtained from a man in his sixties with acute or convalescent COVID-19.

The chain links TRBV6-6 to TRBJ2-1; D not certain. Germline CDR1 is MNHNY and CDR2 is SVGAGI (reference sequence). CDR3 size: 13 residues. Trimming removed 8 bases at V and 0 bases at J, with 8 bases between. The CDR3 bases are TGTGCCAGCGGTCCCAGCTCCTACAATGAGCAGTTCTTC. It yields the protein CASGPSSYNEQFF.

J is TRBJ2-7 and V is TRBV19; D might be TRBD1 (6 bases). The CDR3 contains 15 residues. From germline, CDR1 is LNHDA and CDR2 SQIVND (reference sequence). V shed 6 bases and J shed 3 bases, with 18 bases lying between them. The CDR3, as DNA: TGTGCCAGTAGATCGGGACACGCCCAGCGCTACGAGCAGTACTTC. It specifies CASRSGHAQRYEQYF.

This chain uses TRBV5-8 with TRBJ2-7, with a tentative D call TRBD2 (7 bases). V lost 4 bases, J lost 1 base, and 15 bases lay in between. In germline, CDR1 is SGHTS, CDR2 YDEGEE. This CDR3 region has 15 residues. This chain's CDR3 is CASSPGAGASYEQYF. DNA of the CDR3: TGTGCCAGCAGCCCCGGGGCGGGGGCATCCTACGAGCAGTACTTC. Using reference TRBV5-8 and TRBJ2-7 for the parts outside the CDR3, the full variable domain is EAGVTQSPTHLIKTRGQQATLRCSPISGHTSVYWYQQALGLGLQFLLWYDEGEERNRGNFPPRFSGRQFPNYSSELNVNALELEDSALYLCASSPGAGASYEQYFGPGTRLTVT.

The chain employs TRBV2 and TRBJ1-4; 8 bases line up with TRBD1. J gave up 8 bases and V 8 bases, and 10 bases lay outside the gene matches. CDR1 is SNHLY and CDR2 is FYNNEI in the germline V gene. CDR3 length equals 14 residues. DNA of the CDR3: TGTGCCAGCGGCCGACAGGGGCAGAAGGAAAAACTGTTTTTT. The encoded protein is CASGRQGQKEKLFF.

The J gene is TRBJ1-2, the V gene TRBV6-1; 7 bases map to TRBD1. V gave up 2 bases and J gave up 0 bases; unmatched junction bases: 9. The CDR3 is 17 amino acids. CDR1 and CDR2 from the germline V gene are MNHNS and SASEGT. The CDR3 DNA reads TGTGCCAGCAGTGAAATGGGACAGCGCAGATCTAACTATGGCTACACCTTC. Protein sequence: CASSEMGQRRSNYGYTF.

The chain uses TRBV7-2 and TRBJ1-1; D might be TRBD1 (6 bases). V lost 3 bases to trimming and J lost 1 base, with 15 bases between them. Germline CDR1 is SGHTA and CDR2 is FQGNSA. The CDR3 sequence is 16 residues long. CDR3 sequence: CASSFHSGGSNTEAFF. The CDR3 DNA reads as TGTGCCAGCAGCTTTCATTCGGGGGGCTCGAACACTGAAGCTTTCTTT.

The chain has TRBV4-3 and TRBJ1-1; D is possibly TRBD1 (5 bases). V was trimmed by 2 bases and J by 7 bases, leaving 11 bases between them. Germline CDR1 is LGHNA and CDR2 is YSLEER. The CDR3 is 13 amino acids. CDR3 coding DNA: TGCGCCAGCAGCCAAAATCAGGGAAATGAAGCTTTCTTT. Residues: CASSQNQGNEAFF.

The rearrangement joins TRBV5-6 to TRBJ1-2; 7 bases line up with TRBD1. The CDR3 spans 13 residues. The germline V gene encodes CDR1 SGHDT and CDR2 YYEEEE. V trimming: 4 bases; J trimming: 8 bases; junction bases outside the gene matches: 8. The CDR3 reads CASSMRQGRGYTF. As DNA, the CDR3 is TGTGCCAGCAGCATGAGACAGGGTCGGGGCTACACCTTC.

The chain has TRBV6-2 or TRBV6-3 and TRBJ1-5, with D perhaps TRBD1 (5 bases). Trimming cost V 1 base and J 6 bases, with 16 bases left between them. The CDR3 totals 16 residues. CDR1 is MNHEY and CDR2 is SVGEGT in the germline V gene. The CDR3: CASSYLGAVARQPQHF. CDR3 sequence (DNA): TGTGCCAGCAGTTACTTAGGGGCTGTGGCTCGTCAGCCCCAGCATTTT.

This sequence joins TRBV5-1 and TRBJ2-1; TRBD2 matches 7 bases. CDR1 SGHRS and CDR2 YFSETQ come from the germline V gene. Germline trimming cut 4 bases from V and 5 bases from J; bases unmatched to any gene: 18. The CDR3 consists of 18 residues. The CDR3 is CASSRIPLGSGEHNEQFF. CDR3 coding DNA: TGCGCCAGCAGCCGGATTCCCCTTGGGAGCGGGGAACACAATGAGCAGTTCTTC.

This clone was seen once. This chain joins TRBV3-1 (or the pseudogene TRBV3-2) and TRBJ1-6, with D tentatively TRBD1 (6 bases). CDR1 is LGHDT, CDR2 YNNKEL, per germline (reference sequence). The V gene lost 3 bases and the J gene lost 10 bases, with 10 bases spanning the gap. This CDR3 has 13 residues. The CDR3 DNA reads as TGTGCCAGCAGCCATAACAGGGACTCACCCCTCCACTTT. It codes for CASSHNRDSPLHF.

In its sample, this clone was seen once. The V gene is TRBV18, the J gene TRBJ1-2; 7 nucleotides align to TRBD1. The V segment lost 3 bases and the J segment 5 bases; nucleotides outside the gene matches: 6. Germline lookup yields CDR1 KGHSH and CDR2 LQKENI. The CDR3 has 14 residues. The CDR3 coding sequence is TGTGCCAGCTCACCGGGACAGAGCCCTTATGGCTACACCTTC. Translating it yields CASSPGQSPYGYTF.

This chain uses TRBV9 with TRBJ2-2; 9 bases line up with TRBD2. Trimming cost V 0 bases and J 4 bases; bases outside gene matches: 4. Per the germline V gene, CDR1 is SGDLS and CDR2 is YYNGEE. The CDR3 is made up of 16 amino acids. The CDR3 DNA reads as TGTGCCAGCAGCGTAGGAGGCGGGAGGGGCACCGGGGAGCTGTTTTTT. Encoded protein: CASSVGGGRGTGELFF.

The chain combines TRBV5-1 with TRBJ2-7; TRBD2 matches 7 bases. The CDR3 has 16 residues. The trim removed 4 bases at V and 1 base at J, leaving 11 bases unmatched. The germline V gene encodes CDR1 SGHRS and CDR2 YFSETQ. CDR3 residues: CASSPIWSGASYEQYF. DNA of the CDR3: TGCGCCAGCAGCCCCATCTGGAGCGGGGCGTCCTACGAGCAGTACTTC. Using reference TRBV5-1 and TRBJ2-7 for the parts outside the CDR3, the full variable domain is KAGVTQTPRYLIKTRGQQVTLSCSPISGHRSVSWYQQTPGQGLQFLFEYFSETQRNKGNFPGRFSGRQFSNSRSEMNVSTLELGDSALYLCASSPIWSGASYEQYFGPGTRLTVT.

This chain uses TRBV11-2 with TRBJ2-3; 9 bases fit TRBD2. V lost 1 base, J lost 4 bases, and 3 bases stayed unmatched. The germline V gene encodes CDR1 SGHAT and CDR2 FQNNGV. This CDR3 spans 15 amino acids. CDR3 sequence (DNA): TGTGCCAGCAGCTTAGGCGGGAGGGGTGCAGATACGCAGTATTTT. Amino acids: CASSLGGRGADTQYF.

The chain combines TRBV21-1 with TRBJ2-7; the D call in the table, TRBD1, was not verified against the DNA. TRBV21-1 is described as a pseudogene. The CDR3 covers 14 residues. CDR3 sequence: CASSKKGQSCEQYF. Written as DNA, the CDR3 is TGTGCCAGCAGCAAAAAGGGACAGTCTTGTGAGCAGTACTTC.

The rearrangement links TRBV3-1 (or the pseudogene TRBV3-2) to TRBJ1-2; TRBD1 is a possible D gene (6 bases). Germline CDR1 reads LGHDT; CDR2 reads YNNKEL (reference sequence). V was clipped by 0 bases and J by 7 bases, with 9 bases between them. The CDR3 is 13 amino acids. The CDR3 DNA is TGTGCCAGCAGCCAAGAGGGGGCTAGTGGCTACACCTTC. It yields the protein CASSQEGASGYTF.

V and J are TRBV6-1 and TRBJ1-3; weak D call: TRBD1 (6 bases). V was clipped by 4 bases and J by 2 bases, with 27 bases between them. Germline-derived CDR1 and CDR2 are MNHNS and SASEGT. The CDR3 spans 20 residues. The CDR3, as DNA: TGTGCCAGCAGTGGACCCCGGGACAACATCAAGAGGATGGCTGGAAACACCATATATTTT. The encoded protein is CASSGPRDNIKRMAGNTIYF.

The chain is built from TRBV24-1 and TRBJ2-2; 8 bases agree with TRBD2. Trimming removed 3 bases from V and 4 bases from J; junction bases left unmatched: 6. The CDR3 is 16 amino acids. Germline-derived CDR1 and CDR2 are KGHDR and SFDVKD. CDR3 nucleotide sequence: TGTGCCACCAGTGATCCAGTAGCGGGGCGCACCGGGGAGCTGTTTTTT. Its translation is CATSDPVAGRTGELFF.

The chain combines TRBV7-2 with TRBJ1-6; 8 positions match TRBD1. V trimming: 4 bases; J trimming: 10 bases; junction bases outside the gene matches: 9. This CDR3 spans 15 amino acids. Per germline, CDR1 SGHTA and CDR2 FQGNSA. The CDR3 reads CASSSSVTGESPLHF. For the CDR3, the DNA is TGTGCCAGCAGCTCCTCGGTGACAGGGGAGTCACCCCTCCACTTT.

The J gene is TRBJ1-6, the V gene TRBV7-2; 7 positions match TRBD1. The CDR3 runs 15 residues. Germline V lookup: CDR1 SGHTA, CDR2 FQGNSA. The trim removed 6 bases at V and 6 bases at J, leaving 8 bases unmatched. CDR3 loop: CASSPATGSNSPLHF. As DNA, the CDR3 is TGTGCCAGCAGTCCGGCGACAGGGTCTAATTCACCCCTCCACTTT.

The chain recombines TRBV7-6 with TRBJ2-4; 8 bases are a match to TRBD2. In germline, CDR1 is SGHVS, CDR2 FNYEAQ. The CDR3 is 14 residues long. V dropped 4 bases and J dropped 5; count of bases not matched to a gene: 4. CDR3 protein: CASSSGTRQNIQYF. CDR3 DNA: TGTGCCAGCAGCTCCGGGACTAGGCAAAACATTCAGTACTTC.

The chain is built from TRBV7-3 and TRBJ2-7, with TRBD1 matching over 11 bases. With 5 bases clipped from V and 5 bases from J, the junction kept 5 bases outside the gene matches. From germline, CDR1 is SGHTA and CDR2 FQGTGA. The CDR3 runs to 14 residues. CDR3 protein: CASSAGTGGHEQYF. The CDR3 DNA reads as TGTGCCAGCAGCGCCGGGACAGGGGGTCACGAGCAGTACTTC.

This chain uses TRBV20-1 with TRBJ1-2; D unclear. Germline V gene data show CDR1 as DFQATT and CDR2 as SNEGSKA (reference sequence). This CDR3 is 11 amino acids long. V lost 0 bases, J lost 14 bases, and 13 bases lay in between. CDR3 coding DNA: TGCAGTGCTAGAGACTTGGAGGAGGAAACCTTC. It specifies CSARDLEEETF.

The chain combines TRBV7-6 with TRBJ2-7; D is perhaps TRBD2 (7 bases). The CDR3 contains 19 residues. The germline V gene encodes CDR1 SGHVS and CDR2 FNYEAQ. V shed 0 bases and J shed 5 bases, with 26 bases lying between them. CDR3 sequence (DNA): TGTGCCAGCAGCTTAGCGCCCGGGGGGCGGGTTTTTACGGGTAACGAGCAGTACTTC. Encoded protein: CASSLAPGGRVFTGNEQYF.

The chain combines TRBV7-2 with TRBJ2-7; unclear D gene. V lost 1 base to trimming and J lost 2 bases, with 6 bases between them. Looked up from germline, CDR1 is SGHTA and CDR2 is FQGNSA. This CDR3 is built from 13 residues. The CDR3 DNA reads TGTGCCAGCAGCTTAGACAGTGCCTACGAGCAGTACTTC. Amino acid sequence: CASSLDSAYEQYF.

This chain joins TRBV5-1 and TRBJ1-4; the D gene is possibly TRBD1 (5 bases). Germline V CDR1 and CDR2: SGHRS, YFSETQ. The CDR3 is 13 residues long. Between the trimmed V and J ends, which lost 5 bases and 3 bases, there was a span of 8 bases. The DNA for the CDR3 is TGCGCCAGCAGTCTGGGGCCTAATGAAAAACTGTTTTTT. This translates into CASSLGPNEKLFF.

The V call is TRBV15, the J call TRBJ2-7; weak D call: TRBD1 (6 bases). This CDR3 contains 12 residues. CDR1 and CDR2 (germline): LNHNV, YYDKDF (reference sequence). V lost 0 bases, J lost 7 bases, and 7 bases lay in between. In DNA form, the CDR3 reads TGTGCCACCAGCAGAGACAGGGGAGAGCAGTACTTC. Translated, it gives CATSRDRGEQYF.